The 20 T cell receptor beta chains below were found in one sample sequenced in a study of cytomegalovirus exposure and HLA in healthy donors (TCRdb year 2017). Library prep was done by the immunoSEQ multiplex PCR assay. A mixture of 60 forward primers for TCR Vbeta segments and 13 reverse primers for TCR Jbeta segments was used in the multiplex PCR. The table was pulled from immuneACCESS by TCRdb, which kept in-frame rearrangements only. Such tables lose some clones; where checked, under half of the loss comes from unresolved V genes, and the rest has no known cause. The sample table shows about 190,000 clones, and over 75% are seen once. The ten biggest clones cover 3.8% of the sample. Material: PBMCs. Receptors were obtained from a man in his forties or fifties in good health and CMV-seronegative.

The gene calls are TRBV29-1 and TRBJ1-2; 10 bases agree with TRBD1. The CDR3 totals 13 residues. Per germline, CDR1 SQVTM and CDR2 ANQGSEA. V shed 7 bases, J shed 7 bases, and the junction held 9 bases outside the gene matches. The CDR3 reads CSGGDRGNGGYTF. Here the CDR3 DNA reads TGCAGCGGGGGGGACAGGGGAAATGGTGGCTACACCTTC.

The chain is built from TRBV30 and TRBJ2-7, with D perhaps TRBD2 (7 bases). Germline CDR1 and CDR2: GTSNPN and SVGIG (reference sequence). The CDR3 runs to 14 residues. The V end lost 1 base, the J end lost 1 base, and 11 bases lay between the germline ends. The CDR3 loop reads CAWSEGGVSYEQYF. In nucleotides, the CDR3 is TGTGCCTGGAGTGAGGGGGGGGTATCCTACGAGCAGTACTTC.

J is TRBJ1-1 and V is TRBV7-7; D remains unclear. V lost 3 bases and J lost 5, with 28 bases in between. Germline V lookup: CDR1 SSHAT, CDR2 FNYEAQ (reference sequence). This CDR3 is built from 19 residues. The CDR3 loop is CASSLRNKEVPERGTEAFF. Written as DNA, the CDR3 is TGTGCCAGCAGCTTGAGGAATAAAGAGGTCCCAGAACGAGGGACTGAAGCTTTCTTT.

This chain uses TRBV4-1 with TRBJ1-2; TRBD1 agrees at 8 bases. The CDR3 runs 14 residues. Germline CDR1 and CDR2: MGHRA and YSYEKL. Germline trimming cut 3 bases from V and 6 bases from J; bases unmatched to any gene: 6. CDR3 nucleotides: TGCGCCAGCAGCCATGCGGACAGGGAGAATGGCTACACCTTC. This gives the protein CASSHADRENGYTF.

The chain carries TRBV5-1 and TRBJ1-1; D uncertain. The length of the CDR3 is 14 residues. Germline V CDR1 and CDR2: SGHRS, YFSETQ. Trimming removed 3 bases from V and 4 bases from J, with 13 bases in between. The CDR3 nucleotides are TGCGCCAGCAGCTCCGGTTCGGCAGGCACTGAAGCTTTCTTT. Protein: CASSSGSAGTEAFF.

This clone was observed a few times. The chain employs TRBV2 and TRBJ2-7, with TRBD2 matching over 8 bases. The germline V gene encodes CDR1 SNHLY and CDR2 FYNNEI. The CDR3 length is 15 residues. Trimming at V came to 7 bases and at J to 4 bases, leaving 12 bases not matched to a gene. The DNA for the CDR3 is TGTGCCAGCAAGGGATCGGGGACTAGGGGGTACGAGCAGTACTTC. This encodes CASKGSGTRGYEQYF.

A few counts support this clone. DNA for the CDR3: TGCGCCAGCAGCATCGGGACAGGACAGCCCCAGCATTTT. Translation gives CASSIGTGQPQHF. This chain connects TRBV5-1 to TRBJ1-5; 8 bases align to TRBD1. Germline V gene lookup returns CDR1 SGHRS and CDR2 YFSETQ. CDR3 length equals 13 residues. V shed 4 bases, J shed 7 bases, and the junction held 4 bases outside the gene matches.

The chain carries TRBV5-1 and TRBJ1-6; D gene unclear. Germline V gives CDR1 SGHRS, CDR2 YFSETQ. V was clipped by 3 bases and J by 7 bases, with 11 bases between them. This CDR3 region has 14 residues. CDR3 region: CASSSRTENSPLHF. The CDR3 DNA is TGCGCCAGCAGCTCAAGGACTGAGAATTCACCCCTCCACTTT.

The CDR3 coding sequence is TGTGCCAGCAGTTACGGTCGGGGGAGCCGGGAGCAGTACTTC. Translated: CASSYGRGSREQYF. The chain joins TRBV6-5 to TRBJ2-7; TRBD2 is a possible D gene (6 bases). The CDR3 has 14 residues. The germline CDR1 and CDR2 sequences are MNHEY and SVGAGI. V lost 2 bases and J lost 7, with 15 bases in between.

This clone showed up just a few times. Other nucleotide sequences from this sample produce the same CDR3. The rearrangement uses TRBV7-2 and TRBJ2-6, with D possibly matching TRBD1 (5 bases). This CDR3 spans 15 amino acids. Deletions cut 5 bases from V and 4 bases from J, with 12 bases between. Germline CDR1 and CDR2: SGHTA and FQGNSA. The CDR3 DNA is TGTGCCAGCAGCGCCACAGGACCCGGGGCCAACGTCCTGACTTTC. This encodes CASSATGPGANVLTF.

V and J are TRBV18 and TRBJ2-3; D uncertain. The CDR3 is 15 amino acids. Germline CDR1 reads KGHSH; CDR2 reads LQKENI. Deletions cut 2 bases from V and 3 bases from J, with 12 bases between. CDR3 loop: CASSPIQAYTDTQYF. The CDR3 DNA is TGTGCCAGCTCACCAATTCAGGCGTATACAGATACGCAGTATTTT.

The rearrangement uses TRBV7-9 and TRBJ1-1; no reliable D call. CDR3 length: 11 amino acids. Between the trimmed V and J ends, which lost 1 base and 8 bases, there was a span of 5 bases. CDR1 is SEHNR, CDR2 FQNEAQ, per germline (reference sequence). CDR3 amino acids: CASSLETEAFF. Here the CDR3 DNA reads TGTGCCAGCAGCTTAGAGACAGAAGCTTTCTTT.

This clone has more than one count but fewer than ten. The rearrangement joins TRBV27 to TRBJ1-4; D uncertain. V was trimmed by 5 bases and J by 5 bases, leaving 18 bases between them. The CDR3 consists of 16 residues. Germline V gene lookup returns CDR1 MNHEY and CDR2 SMNVEV (reference sequence). In nucleotides, the CDR3 is TGTGCCAGCAGTACGGCAGTAACCGGCGGGAATGAAAAACTGTTTTTT. This gives the protein CASSTAVTGGNEKLFF.

The chain uses TRBV6-5 and TRBJ2-7; 7 nucleotides match TRBD1. The CDR3 runs to 15 residues. In germline, CDR1 is MNHEY, CDR2 SVGAGI. Trimming took 3 bases from V and 2 from J; bases not matched to a gene: 7. For the CDR3, the DNA is TGTGCCAGCAGTTATTCTACAGGGGTGGCCTACGAGCAGTACTTC. Protein sequence: CASSYSTGVAYEQYF.

CDR3 DNA sequence: TGTGCCAGCAGCCCCACAGGGTGGGGAAGCACAGATACGCAGTATTTT. Translation gives CASSPTGWGSTDTQYF. The chain combines TRBV7-6 with TRBJ2-3, with D tentatively TRBD1 (6 bases). Germline V gene sequence: CDR1 SGHVS, CDR2 FNYEAQ. The CDR3 consists of 16 residues. Trimming pared 5 bases from V and 0 bases from J, leaving 15 bases between. Looking up the rest from reference TRBV7-6 and TRBJ2-3 gives the full variable domain: GAGVSQSPRYKVTKRGQDVALRCDPISGHVSLYWYRQALGQGPEFLTYFNYEAQQDKSGLPNDRFSAERPEGSISTLTIQRTEQRDSAMYRCASSPTGWGSTDTQYFGPGTRLTVL.

The chain joins TRBV4-3 to TRBJ2-5; TRBD1 might be the D (6 bases). Trimming took 0 bases from V and 3 from J, leaving 14 bases between them. The V gene's germline CDR1 is LGHNA and CDR2 YSLEER. The length of the CDR3 is 16 residues. The CDR3 coding sequence is TGCGCCAGCAGCCAAGACTGGGGGCCGGGTGAAGAGACCCAGTACTTC. It codes for CASSQDWGPGEETQYF.

J is TRBJ1-4 and V is TRBV7-2; 7 bases match TRBD1. The CDR3 sequence is 15 residues long. Looked up from germline, CDR1 is SGHTA and CDR2 is FQGNSA. J gave up 0 bases and V 5 bases, and 3 bases lay outside the gene matches. This CDR3 reads CASSPGTATNEKLFF. CDR3 DNA sequence: TGTGCCAGCAGCCCAGGGACAGCAACTAATGAAAAACTGTTTTTT.

The V and J genes are TRBV5-1 and TRBJ2-3, with unresolved D. V lost 0 bases to trimming and J lost 6 bases, with 17 bases between them. CDR1 and CDR2 (germline): SGHRS, YFSETQ. The CDR3 is made up of 16 amino acids. CDR3 loop: CASSLESRSLWDTQYF. CDR3 DNA sequence: TGCGCCAGCAGCTTGGAATCTAGATCCCTATGGGATACGCAGTATTTT.

This chain connects TRBV4-1 to TRBJ1-6; 7 bases map to TRBD1. The length of the CDR3 is 15 residues. V dropped 6 bases and J dropped 5; count of bases not matched to a gene: 7. In germline, CDR1 is MGHRA, CDR2 YSYEKL. The CDR3 loop is CASRRRGQNNSPLHF. For the CDR3, the DNA is TGCGCCAGCAGGCGGCGGGGACAGAATAATTCACCCCTCCACTTT.

The genes are TRBV5-4 and TRBJ2-3; D perhaps matches TRBD2 (5 bases). Trimming stripped 0 bases from V and 6 bases from J, with 14 bases between. CDR3 size: 15 residues. Germline V gene lookup returns CDR1 SGHNT and CDR2 YYREEE (reference sequence). The CDR3 DNA sequence: TGTGCCAGCAGCTTGGCCGGACTCTCGAAGGATACGCAGTATTTT. It specifies CASSLAGLSKDTQYF.